The 25 T cell receptor beta chains given below trace back to one sample, sequenced in a study of T cell repertoires in cytomegalovirus infection. Their antigens are not known. Via MiXCR, TCRdb re-called the reads, giving one row per CDR3 protein. Among some 920,000 distinct CDR3 sequences listed, around 31% were seen once. Material: cultured CD8+ T cells from PBMCs, obtained from culture after CMV antigen stimulation. The receptor set was obtained from a human donor in good health (CMV status not recorded). Some clones in this sample may be carry-over from other donors' samples.

This clonotype showed up just a few times. The CDR3 DNA is TGTGCCAGCAGCCTAAAACCCGGGGAACACCCTTTTGAGCAGTTCTTC. Translation gives CASSLKPGEHPFEQFF. The chain couples TRBV7-2 to TRBJ2-1, with D maybe TRBD2 (5 bases). Trimming took 5 bases from V and 9 from J, leaving 23 bases between them. CDR1 is SGHTA and CDR2 is FQGNSA in the germline V gene. CDR3 size: 16 residues.

This clonotype was seen a few times. The chain uses TRBV6-5 and TRBJ1-1, with a possible D match to TRBD1 (6 bases). Trimming removed 7 bases from V and 1 base from J, with 16 bases in between. The CDR3 consists of 15 residues. Germline values: CDR1 MNHEY, CDR2 SVGAGI. The CDR3 region has the DNA TGTGCCAGCATCATACGGGGGGGCCGGAACACTGAAGCTTTCTTT. It is translated as CASIIRGGRNTEAFF.

This clonotype was detected ten times or more. This chain links TRBV7-8 with TRBJ2-1; D tentatively reads TRBD1 or TRBD2 (6 bases each). The germline V gene encodes CDR1 SGHVS and CDR2 FQNEAQ. The CDR3 contains 16 residues. V was shortened by 6 bases and J by 4 bases, with 19 bases between the two germline ends. The CDR3 DNA reads TGTGCCAGCAGTCGCACCCCGGGGGCCGGGTACAATGAGCAGTTCTTC. Translating gives CASSRTPGAGYNEQFF.

This clonotype was seen more than once but under ten times. J is TRBJ2-7 and V is TRBV6-1, with TRBD2 matching 8 bases. This CDR3 is built from 17 residues. Losses at the gene ends were 0 bases for V and 3 bases for J; bases not matched to a gene: 10. Germline V gene data show CDR1 as MNHNS and CDR2 as SASEGT. CDR3 DNA: TGTGCCAGCAGTGAAGCCCCTCCCGGGACTAGGGGCTACGAGCAGTACGTC. Residues: CASSEAPPGTRGYEQYV.

V and J are TRBV7-2 and TRBJ2-5; the D gene is possibly TRBD1 (5 bases). Trimming took off 5 bases at V and 5 bases at J, with 18 bases between the two ends. Germline lookup yields CDR1 SGHTA and CDR2 FQGNSA. This CDR3 contains 15 residues. The CDR3 spells CASSPDSSKGETQYF. The CDR3 region has the DNA TGTGCCAGCAGCCCTGACAGCTCCAAAGGGGAGACCCAGTACTTC.

The sample holds many counts of this clonotype. The chain employs TRBV7-2 and TRBJ1-2; no clear D gene. Germline-derived CDR1 and CDR2 are SGHTA and FQGNSA. The CDR3 extends over 16 amino acids. V gave up 4 bases and J gave up 3 bases, with 18 bases separating them. The CDR3 sequence is CASSSLNWEDYYGYTF. The CDR3 DNA follows: TGTGCCAGCAGCTCCCTCAATTGGGAAGATTACTATGGCTACACCTTC.

V usage is TRBV5-1 and J usage is TRBJ1-6, with D uncertain. Trimming cost V 4 bases and J 0 bases, with 17 bases left between them. This CDR3 comprises 18 residues. Looked up from germline, CDR1 is SGHRS and CDR2 is YFSETQ. CDR3 sequence reads: CASSPGVGGSSYNSPLHF. CDR3 coding DNA: TGCGCCAGCAGCCCGGGTGTAGGCGGAAGCTCCTATAATTCACCCCTCCACTTT.

This clonotype came up a few times. The chain uses TRBV7-9 and TRBJ1-2; 12 positions match TRBD1. Germline V CDR1 and CDR2: SEHNR, FQNEAQ (reference sequence). V dropped 5 bases and J dropped 5; count of bases not matched to a gene: 9. The CDR3 covers 16 residues. The CDR3 sequence: CASSHTPGQGAYGYTF. Here the CDR3 DNA reads TGTGCCAGCAGCCATACACCGGGACAGGGGGCATATGGCTACACCTTC. Filled out from reference TRBV7-9 and TRBJ1-2, the complete variable domain reads DTGVSQNPRHKITKRGQNVTFRCDPISEHNRLYWYRQTLGQGPEFLTYFQNEAQLEKSRLLSDRFSAERPKGSFSTLEIQRTEQGDSAMYLCASSHTPGQGAYGYTFGSGTRLTVV.

About this clonotype itself: Since a much larger clone is just one base distant, this may be a read error. This sequence joins TRBV7-6 and TRBJ2-3, with D possibly called TRBD1 or TRBD2 (5 bases each). The V gene's germline CDR1 is SGHVS and CDR2 FNYEAQ. The CDR3 totals 15 residues. CDR3 sequence (DNA): TGTGCCAGCAGCTTGTCTCCAGGGAGAACAGATACGCGGTATTTT. This sequence encodes CASSLSPGRTDTRYF.

This clonotype occurred a few times. V and J are TRBV25-1 and TRBJ1-1, with D maybe TRBD1 (6 bases). This CDR3 has 14 residues. From germline, CDR1 is MGHDK and CDR2 SYGVNS. Deletions cut 6 bases from V and 4 bases from J, with 15 bases between. The CDR3 DNA sequence: TGTGCCAGCAGCCCGAGGGGGGAAGGCACTGAAGCTTTCTTT. Residues: CASSPRGEGTEAFF.

On this clonotype itself: One junction end disagrees with the germline gene, perhaps due to a read error. The chain has TRBV27 and TRBJ2-2, with 10 bases fitting TRBD1. In germline, CDR1 is MNHEY, CDR2 SMNVEV (reference sequence). The CDR3 has 15 amino acids. The CDR3 spells CANSSRDRGTGELFF. Here the CDR3 DNA reads TGTGCCAACAGTTCCCGGGACAGGGGCACCGGGGAGCTGTTTTTT.

The chain recombines TRBV7-6 with TRBJ2-2; D may correspond to TRBD1 or TRBD2 (5 bases each). With 1 base removed from V and 2 bases from J, the gap between germline ends came to 14 bases. The germline V gene encodes CDR1 SGHVS and CDR2 FNYEAQ. This CDR3 contains 17 residues. This CDR3 is CASSLVMRGANTGELFF. The CDR3 DNA reads TGTGCCAGCAGCTTAGTTATGAGGGGAGCCAACACCGGGGAGCTGTTTTTT.

This clonotype has a handful of counts. This chain links TRBV5-5 with TRBJ2-3; unclear D gene. V was pared by 4 bases and J by 9 bases, with 15 bases between. This CDR3 region has 13 residues. Germline values: CDR1 SGHKS, CDR2 YYEKEE (reference sequence). In DNA form, the CDR3 reads TGTGCCAGCAGCGGCACGCGCTCCGAAACGCAGTATTTT. Amino acid sequence: CASSGTRSETQYF. Based on the CDR3 plus reference TRBV5-5 and TRBJ2-3, the full variable domain is DAGVTQSPTHLIKTRGQQVTLRCSPISGHKSVSWYQQVLGQGPQFIFQYYEKEERGRGNFPDRFSARQFPNYSSELNVNALLLGDSALYLCASSGTRSETQYFGPGTRLTVL.

The sample holds a few counts of this clonotype. This chain connects TRBV27 to TRBJ2-1; the match to TRBD2 covers 13 bases. Germline V gene data show CDR1 as MNHEY and CDR2 as SMNVEV (reference sequence). The junction had 3 bases not matched to a gene; V was cut back by 5 bases and J by 5 bases. This CDR3 comprises 15 residues. The CDR3 bases are TGTGCCAGCAGTCATGGGACTAGCGGGGACAATGAGCAGTTCTTC. Protein sequence: CASSHGTSGDNEQFF.

This sequence joins TRBV6-5 and TRBJ2-2; D perhaps matches TRBD1 (6 bases). Germline CDR1 is MNHEY and CDR2 is SVGAGI. This CDR3 region has 13 residues. The V end lost 7 bases, the J end lost 3 bases, and 9 bases lay between the germline ends. The CDR3 region has the DNA TGTGCCAGCACCACAGGGTACACCGGGGAGCTGTTTTTT. It is translated as CASTTGYTGELFF.

This clonotype turned up a few times. This sequence joins TRBV7-9 and TRBJ2-5, with D perhaps TRBD2 (5 bases). CDR1 is SEHNR, CDR2 FQNEAQ, per germline (reference sequence). The CDR3 is 15 amino acids. Trimming took 6 bases from V and 2 from J, leaving 16 bases between them. The CDR3 DNA reads TGTGCCAGCAGTAGAACCGACGGGATGCAAGAGACCCAGTACTTC. Residues: CASSRTDGMQETQYF.

This clonotype appeared once. The V gene is TRBV6-6, the J gene TRBJ2-7, with 7 bases fitting TRBD1. The CDR3 extends over 18 amino acids. Trimming at V came to 0 bases and at J to 0 bases, leaving 11 bases not matched to a gene. CDR1 and CDR2 from the germline V gene are MNHNY and SVGAGI (reference sequence). CDR3 amino acids: CASSYSREPGQSSYEQYV. CDR3 nucleotide sequence: TGTGCCAGCAGTTACTCAAGGGAACCGGGACAGTCCTCCTACGAGCAGTACGTC.

The chain combines TRBV5-1 with TRBJ2-5, with 8 positions matching TRBD2. CDR1 SGHRS and CDR2 YFSETQ come from the germline V gene. This CDR3 is built from 14 residues. The V gene end was trimmed by 4 bases and the J gene end by 4 bases; junction bases not matched to a gene: 6. The CDR3 sequence: CASSPRGGSETQYF. CDR3 DNA: TGCGCCAGCAGCCCCCGGGGGGGCTCAGAGACCCAGTACTTC. The whole variable domain, remainder taken from reference TRBV5-1 and TRBJ2-5, is KAGVTQTPRYLIKTRGQQVTLSCSPISGHRSVSWYQQTPGQGLQFLFEYFSETQRNKGNFPGRFSGRQFSNSRSEMNVSTLELGDSALYLCASSPRGGSETQYFGPGTRLLVL.

This clonotype has at least ten counts. The J gene is TRBJ2-7, the V gene TRBV7-2, with 8 nucleotides matching TRBD1. CDR3 length: 18 residues. CDR1 is SGHTA, CDR2 FQGNSA, per germline. The V gene end was trimmed by 6 bases and the J gene end by 0 bases; junction bases not matched to a gene: 16. This chain's CDR3 is CASSPYSLGQVSSYEQYF. The CDR3 DNA sequence: TGTGCCAGCAGTCCTTATTCCCTGGGACAGGTGAGCTCCTACGAGCAGTACTTC.

The chain joins TRBV29-1 to TRBJ2-1; the D gene is possibly TRBD2 (7 bases). The CDR3 contains 18 residues. The germline V and J ends were trimmed by 4 bases and 4 bases, with 26 bases remaining between them. The V gene's germline CDR1 is SQVTM and CDR2 ANQGSEA. The CDR3 nucleotides read TGCAGCGTTGTGTCCTGGGGAGGGGGGGGCCGGGTTTACAATGAGCAGTTCTTC. Residues: CSVVSWGGGGRVYNEQFF.

This clonotype was seen more than once but under ten times. The rearrangement links TRBV6-6 to TRBJ1-2; weak D call: TRBD1 (6 bases). With 7 bases removed from V and 6 bases from J, the gap between germline ends came to 15 bases. The CDR3 consists of 13 residues. In germline, CDR1 is MNHNY, CDR2 SVGAGI (reference sequence). CDR3 residues: CASTQPGDNGYTF. CDR3 in DNA: TGTGCCAGCACCCAACCTGGGGACAATGGCTACACCTTC.

The chain uses TRBV27 and TRBJ1-6; 7 positions agree with TRBD1. CDR1 is MNHEY and CDR2 is SMNVEV in the germline V gene (reference sequence). The junction had 5 bases not matched to a gene; V was cut back by 8 bases and J by 7 bases. This CDR3 is built from 13 residues. The CDR3 nucleotides read TGTGCCAGCGGGGACAGACTCAATTCACCCCTCCACTTT. It translates to CASGDRLNSPLHF.

This clonotype was seen a few times. V usage is TRBV6-5 and J usage is TRBJ1-2; 7 positions agree with TRBD1. The CDR3 totals 14 residues. V lost 6 bases and J lost 4; bases outside the gene matches: 8. Germline CDR1 is MNHEY and CDR2 is SVGAGI. In DNA form, the CDR3 reads TGTGCCAGCAGGCCTCAGGGGGTTTTCTATGGCTACACCTTC. Amino acids: CASRPQGVFYGYTF.

The rearrangement links TRBV27 to TRBJ2-1, with 8 bases fitting TRBD2. This CDR3 comprises 11 residues. Per the germline V gene, CDR1 is MNHEY and CDR2 is SMNVEV (reference sequence). V lost 6 bases to trimming and J lost 8 bases; unmatched junction nucleotides: 0. The CDR3 is CASRRGDEQFF. The CDR3 region has the DNA TGTGCCAGCAGGCGGGGGGATGAGCAGTTCTTC.

About this clonotype itself: The conserved closing phenylalanine or tryptophan is absent in this CDR3, likely reflecting a read error. No DNA is shown, since the ends of the CDR3 on it are uncertain; the CDR3 is the one TCRdb lists. The chain has TRBV6-5 and TRBJ1-4; the table's TRBD1 call for D was not verified on the DNA. The CDR3 has 11 residues if both end residues are counted. CDR1 is MNHEY and CDR2 is SVGAGI in the germline V gene. The CDR3: CASSFDSKGPV.